This T cell receptor (beta chain) was profiled in a study of cytomegalovirus exposure and HLA in healthy donors. 60 Vbeta and 13 Jbeta primers were used in PCR. Some clones are missing from TCRdb's copy, which holds only in-frame ones; the method was immunoSEQ multiplex PCR. Of 100,000 or so clones listed, approximately 57% are singletons. CDR3 length: 14 residues. After removal of 5 bases from V and 3 bases from J, the junction contained 6 bases not matched to a gene. Germline loops: CDR1 SGHTA, CDR2 FQGTGA. The genes are TRBV7-3 and TRBJ2-7, with 8 bases aligning to TRBD1. The material sequenced was PBMCs. This receptor was obtained from a woman in her twenties or thirties in good health and CMV-seronegative. CDR3 bases: TGTGCCAGCAGCCGGACAGGGAAAAGCTACGAGCAGTACTTC. It specifies CASSRTGKSYEQYF.